Below are 4 T cell receptor beta chains sequenced from a single sample in a study of T cells in Graves' hyperthyroidism and ophthalmopathy. TCR beta CDR3 regions were amplified from RNA transcripts. The TCR CDR3 was amplified in a first-round RT-PCR using the HTBI primer set. TCRdb reprocessed the multiplex PCR reads with MiXCR, giving one entry per CDR3 protein. The table records 700,000 to 850,000 distinct CDR3 sequences, approximately 36% of them present only once. The specimen sequenced was blood. All receptors derive from a woman between 40 and 50 years old with Graves' hyperthyroidism.

The V and J genes are TRBV4-3 and TRBJ1-2; TRBD1 agrees at 10 bases. The CDR3 consists of 14 residues. Germline V gives CDR1 LGHNA, CDR2 YSLEER. Trimming took 0 bases from V and 8 from J; bases not matched to a gene: 3. CDR3 sequence (DNA): TGCGCCAGCAGCCAAGACGACAGGGGGCTCGGCTACACCTTC. Translated: CASSQDDRGLGYTF.

In its sample, this clonotype was seen many times. The genes are TRBV29-1 and TRBJ1-2; D not resolved. The CDR3 sequence is 13 residues long. Germline V lookup: CDR1 SQVTM, CDR2 ANQGSEA. In DNA form, the CDR3 reads TGCAGTGCTGCGCCGGGGTGGGACTATGGCTACACCTTC. Translating gives CSAAPGWDYGYTF.

In this sample, this clonotype turned up a few times. This chain joins TRBV7-8 and TRBJ2-3; no definite D call. In germline, CDR1 is SGHVS, CDR2 FQNEAQ. The CDR3 runs to 13 residues. Between the trimmed V and J ends, which lost 0 bases and 0 bases, there was a span of 1 base. In DNA, the CDR3 is TGTGCCAGCAGCTTAGCGAGCACAGATACGCAGTATTTT. This translates into CASSLASTDTQYF.

The rearrangement uses TRBV28 and TRBJ1-1; D unclear. CDR1 and CDR2 (germline): MDHEN, SYDVKM. The CDR3 extends over 14 amino acids. V was cut by 10 bases and J by 3 bases, with 18 bases left in between. The CDR3 bases are TGTGCCATCAACACCCCAAAGATTCACACTGAAGCTTTCTTT. Protein product: CAINTPKIHTEAFF.